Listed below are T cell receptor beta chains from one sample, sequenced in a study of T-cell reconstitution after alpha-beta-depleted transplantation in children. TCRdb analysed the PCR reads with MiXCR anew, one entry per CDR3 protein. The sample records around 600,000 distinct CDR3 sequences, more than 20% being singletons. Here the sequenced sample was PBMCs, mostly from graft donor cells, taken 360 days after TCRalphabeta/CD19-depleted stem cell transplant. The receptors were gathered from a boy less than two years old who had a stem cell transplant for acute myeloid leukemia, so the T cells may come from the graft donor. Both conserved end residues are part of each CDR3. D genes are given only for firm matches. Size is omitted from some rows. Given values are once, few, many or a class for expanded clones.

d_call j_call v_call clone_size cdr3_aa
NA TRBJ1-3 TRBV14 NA CASSQEITAGNTIYF
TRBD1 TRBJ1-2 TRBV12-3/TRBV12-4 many CASSWGQGDYTF
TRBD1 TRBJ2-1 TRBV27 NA CASTDRDRGYNEQFF
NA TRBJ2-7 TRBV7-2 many CASSLTRGDEQYF
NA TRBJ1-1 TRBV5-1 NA CASSLVGENTEAFF
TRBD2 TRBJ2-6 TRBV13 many CASSPSGTRPAGANVLTF
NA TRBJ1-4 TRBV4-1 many CASSQAYPDPYKLFF
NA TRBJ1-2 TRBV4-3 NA CASSRSRENYGYTF
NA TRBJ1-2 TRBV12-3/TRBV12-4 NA CASRTPWGYTF
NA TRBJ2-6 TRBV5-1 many CASSSSGRDPSGANVLTF
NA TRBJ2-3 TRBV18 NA CASSPDGQPTDTQYF
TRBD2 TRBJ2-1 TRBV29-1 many CSPEGLAREQFF
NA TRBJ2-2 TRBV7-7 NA CASSLNGEATGELFF
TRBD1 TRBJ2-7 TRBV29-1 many CSVEWTGGYEQYF
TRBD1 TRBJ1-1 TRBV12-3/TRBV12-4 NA CASSLGDSGPVSTEAFF
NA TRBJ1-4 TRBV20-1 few CSADPLSTGGSGKLFF
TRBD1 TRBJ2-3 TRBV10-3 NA CAISELGQGRDTQYF
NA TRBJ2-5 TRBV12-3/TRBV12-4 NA CASSGQFVAETQYF
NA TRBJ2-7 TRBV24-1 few CATSDTDSYEQYF
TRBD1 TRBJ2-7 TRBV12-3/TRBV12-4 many CASSSGTGDDEQYF
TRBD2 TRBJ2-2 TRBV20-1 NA CSARPTGLNTGELFF
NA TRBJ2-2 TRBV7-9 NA CASSRPLGRTGELFF
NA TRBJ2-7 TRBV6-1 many CASSPPDKYEQYF
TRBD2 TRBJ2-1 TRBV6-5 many CASSPGGVSYNEQFF
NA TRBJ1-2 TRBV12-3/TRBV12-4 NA CASSQSRQAHGYTF
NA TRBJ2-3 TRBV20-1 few CSARDPQGPSTDTQYF
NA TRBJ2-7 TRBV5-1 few CASSLTPPLKSQGSPIYEQYF
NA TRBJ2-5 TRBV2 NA CASSEVMGTHQETQYF
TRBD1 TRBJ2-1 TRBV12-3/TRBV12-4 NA CASSLARDREVQFF
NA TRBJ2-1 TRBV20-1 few CSALERQGYNEQFF
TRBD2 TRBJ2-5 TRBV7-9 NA CASSSSGGVPETQYF
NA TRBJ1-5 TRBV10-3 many CAISESGQPPQPQHF
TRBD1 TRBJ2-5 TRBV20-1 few CSARKNRGPQETQYF
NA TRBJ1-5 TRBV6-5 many CASSYSRGAGNQPQHF
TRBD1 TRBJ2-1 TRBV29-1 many CSVGRGQGTYNEQFF
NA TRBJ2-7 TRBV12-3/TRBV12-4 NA CASSFPRVGPAPEQYF
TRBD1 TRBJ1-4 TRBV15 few CATSREFRDREKLFF
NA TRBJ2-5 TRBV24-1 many CATSDPGSFQETQYF
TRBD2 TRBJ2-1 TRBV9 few CASTLTSGGEQFF
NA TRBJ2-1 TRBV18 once CASSSRVNEQFF
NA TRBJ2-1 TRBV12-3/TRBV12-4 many CASSNNYYNEQFF
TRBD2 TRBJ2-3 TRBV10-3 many CAISLAGLNGGTDTQYF
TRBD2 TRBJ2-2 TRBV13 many CASSLSGIGTTGELFF